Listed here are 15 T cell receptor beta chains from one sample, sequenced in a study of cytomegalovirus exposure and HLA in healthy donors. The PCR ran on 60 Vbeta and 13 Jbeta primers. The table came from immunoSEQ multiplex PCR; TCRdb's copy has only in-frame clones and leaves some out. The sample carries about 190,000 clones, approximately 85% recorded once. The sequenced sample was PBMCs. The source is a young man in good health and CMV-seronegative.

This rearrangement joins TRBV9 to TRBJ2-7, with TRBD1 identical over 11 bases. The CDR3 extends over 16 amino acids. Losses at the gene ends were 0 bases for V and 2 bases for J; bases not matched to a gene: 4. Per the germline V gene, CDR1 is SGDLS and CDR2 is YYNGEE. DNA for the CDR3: TGTGCCAGCAGCGTAGCGGGACAGGGGGTACCCTACGAGCAGTACTTC. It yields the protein CASSVAGQGVPYEQYF.

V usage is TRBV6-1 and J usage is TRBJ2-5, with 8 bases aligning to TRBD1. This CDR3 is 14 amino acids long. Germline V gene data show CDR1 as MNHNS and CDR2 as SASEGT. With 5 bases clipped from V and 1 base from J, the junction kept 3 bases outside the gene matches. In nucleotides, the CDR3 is TGTGCCAGCAGTCTAGGGACAGGCCAAGAGACCCAGTACTTC. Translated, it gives CASSLGTGQETQYF.

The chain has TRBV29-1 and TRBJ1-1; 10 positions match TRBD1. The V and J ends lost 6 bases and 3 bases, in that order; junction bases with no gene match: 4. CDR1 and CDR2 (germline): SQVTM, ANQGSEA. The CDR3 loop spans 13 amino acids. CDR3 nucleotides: TGCAGCGTCGTCGGACAGGGGGACACTGAAGCTTTCTTT. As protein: CSVVGQGDTEAFF.

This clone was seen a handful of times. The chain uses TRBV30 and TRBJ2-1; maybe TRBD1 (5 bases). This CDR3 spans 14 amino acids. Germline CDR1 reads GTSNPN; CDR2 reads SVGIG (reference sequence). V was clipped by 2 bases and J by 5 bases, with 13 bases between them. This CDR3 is CAWSQGILNNEQFF. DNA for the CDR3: TGTGCCTGGAGTCAGGGAATCTTAAACAATGAGCAGTTCTTC.

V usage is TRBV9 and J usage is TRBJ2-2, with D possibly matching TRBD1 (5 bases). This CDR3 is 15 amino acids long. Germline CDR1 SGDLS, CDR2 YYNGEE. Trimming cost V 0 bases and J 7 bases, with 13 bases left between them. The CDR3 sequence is CASSVDPGWNGELFF. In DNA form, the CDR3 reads TGTGCCAGCAGCGTAGATCCAGGGTGGAACGGGGAGCTGTTTTTT. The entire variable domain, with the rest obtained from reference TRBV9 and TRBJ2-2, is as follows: DSGVTQTPKHLITATGQRVTLRCSPRSGDLSVYWYQQSLDQGLQFLIQYYNGEERAKGNILERFSAQQFPDLHSELNLSSLELGDSALYFCASSVDPGWNGELFFGEGSRLTVL.

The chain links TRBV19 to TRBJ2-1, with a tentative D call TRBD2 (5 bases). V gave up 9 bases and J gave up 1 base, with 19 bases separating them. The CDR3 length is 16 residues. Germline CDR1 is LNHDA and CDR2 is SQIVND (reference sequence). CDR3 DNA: TGTGCCAGCGCACGGCCCGGGATTAGGTCCTACAATGAGCAGTTCTTC. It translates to CASARPGIRSYNEQFF.

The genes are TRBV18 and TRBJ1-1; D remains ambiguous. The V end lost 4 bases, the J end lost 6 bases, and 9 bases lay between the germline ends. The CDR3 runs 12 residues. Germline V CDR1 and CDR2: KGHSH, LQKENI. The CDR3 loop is CASSHQDSEAFF. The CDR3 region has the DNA TGTGCCAGCTCACACCAGGACTCTGAAGCTTTCTTT.

The CDR3 DNA sequence: TGTGCCAGCAGCCCACCGACTAGCGGGAGTGGTGAGCAGTACTTC. Translated, it gives CASSPPTSGSGEQYF. V gene TRBV9 combines with J gene TRBJ2-7; 12 bases line up with TRBD2. This CDR3 contains 15 residues. The germline V gene encodes CDR1 SGDLS and CDR2 YYNGEE. Trimming removed 4 bases from V and 7 bases from J; junction bases left unmatched: 9.

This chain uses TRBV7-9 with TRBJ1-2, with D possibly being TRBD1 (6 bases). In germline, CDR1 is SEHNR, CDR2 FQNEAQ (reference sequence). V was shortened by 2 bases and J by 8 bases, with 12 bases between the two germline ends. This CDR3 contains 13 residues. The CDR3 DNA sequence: TGTGCCAGCAGCTTAATGCCAGGGGAAGGCTACACCTTC. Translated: CASSLMPGEGYTF. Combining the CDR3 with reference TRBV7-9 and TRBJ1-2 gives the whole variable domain DTGVSQNPRHKITKRGQNVTFRCDPISEHNRLYWYRQTLGQGPEFLTYFQNEAQLEKSRLLSDRFSAERPKGSFSTLEIQRTEQGDSAMYLCASSLMPGEGYTFGSGTRLTVV.

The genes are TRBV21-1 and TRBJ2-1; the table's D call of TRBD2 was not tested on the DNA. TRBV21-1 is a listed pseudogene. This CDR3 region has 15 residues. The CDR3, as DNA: TGTGCCAGCAGCAAACTTGCGGGAGAGCTCCATGAGCAGTTCTTC. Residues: CASSKLAGELHEQFF.

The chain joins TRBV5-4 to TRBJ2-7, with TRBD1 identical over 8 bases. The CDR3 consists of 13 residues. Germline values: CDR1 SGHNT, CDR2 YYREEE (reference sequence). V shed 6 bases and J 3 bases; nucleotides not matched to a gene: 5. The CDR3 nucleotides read TGTGCCAGCACTCGGGACAGGAGCTACGAGCAGTACTTC. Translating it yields CASTRDRSYEQYF.

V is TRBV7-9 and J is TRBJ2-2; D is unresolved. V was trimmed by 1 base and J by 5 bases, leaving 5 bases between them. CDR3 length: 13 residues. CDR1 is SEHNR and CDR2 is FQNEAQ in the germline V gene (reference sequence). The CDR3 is CASSLVQTGELFF. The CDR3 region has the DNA TGTGCCAGCAGCTTAGTCCAGACCGGGGAGCTGTTTTTT.

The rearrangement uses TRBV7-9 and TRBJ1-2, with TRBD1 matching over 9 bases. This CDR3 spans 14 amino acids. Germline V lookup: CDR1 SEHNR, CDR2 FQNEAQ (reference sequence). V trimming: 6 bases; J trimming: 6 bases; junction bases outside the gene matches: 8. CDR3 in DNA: TGTGCCAGCAGTTCGCGACAGGGGGAAAATGGCTACACCTTC. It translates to CASSSRQGENGYTF.

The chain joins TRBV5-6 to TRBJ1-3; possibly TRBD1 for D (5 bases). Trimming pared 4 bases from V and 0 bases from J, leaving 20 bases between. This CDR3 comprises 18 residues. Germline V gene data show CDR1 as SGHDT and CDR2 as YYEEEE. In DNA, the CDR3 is TGTGCCAGCAGCCGGATTGTCATAGACAGCTTCTCTGGAAACACCATATATTTT. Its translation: CASSRIVIDSFSGNTIYF. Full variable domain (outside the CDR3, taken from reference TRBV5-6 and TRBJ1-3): DAGVTQSPTHLIKTRGQQVTLRCSPKSGHDTVSWYQQALGQGPQFIFQYYEEEERQRGNFPDRFSGHQFPNYSSELNVNALLLGDSALYLCASSRIVIDSFSGNTIYFGEGSWLTVV.

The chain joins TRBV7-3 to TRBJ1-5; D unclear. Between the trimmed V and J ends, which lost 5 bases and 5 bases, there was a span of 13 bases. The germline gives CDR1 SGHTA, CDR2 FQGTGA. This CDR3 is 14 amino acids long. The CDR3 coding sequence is TGTGCCAGCAGCCCCTACGGGAGGGATCAGCCCCAGCATTTT. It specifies CASSPYGRDQPQHF.